These 20 T cell receptor beta chains were all obtained from the same sample, sequenced in a study of T-cell reconstitution after alpha-beta-depleted transplantation in children. Unique molecular identifiers were used to barcode this TCRbeta library. TCRdb called the PCR reads again in MiXCR, with one record for every CDR3 protein. The table lists roughly 400,000 distinct CDR3 sequences, around 46% of them singletons, with around 29% in the top ten. This sample comprised PBMCs, obtained before TCRalphabeta/CD19-depleted stem cell transplant. The receptors were gathered from a girl aged 2 to 10 with aplastic anemia, due to receive a stem cell transplant.

This sequence joins TRBV6-2 or TRBV6-3 and TRBJ2-6; 11 bases match TRBD1. Germline V CDR1 and CDR2: MNHEY, SVGEGT. The CDR3 is made up of 20 amino acids. J gave up 0 bases and V 0 bases, and 7 bases lay outside the gene matches. Here the CDR3 reads CASSYSSAGQGASGANVLTF. The CDR3 region has the DNA TGTGCCAGCAGTTACTCATCTGCAGGACAGGGGGCCTCTGGGGCCAACGTCCTGACTTTC.

The chain uses TRBV5-1 and TRBJ2-7, with D maybe TRBD2 (5 bases). CDR1 and CDR2 from the germline V gene are SGHRS and YFSETQ. The CDR3 is made up of 13 amino acids. V was clipped by 0 bases and J by 6 bases, with 10 bases between them. CDR3 in amino acids: CASSLDGEGEQYF. CDR3 nucleotides: TGCGCCAGCAGCTTGGATGGCGAGGGCGAGCAGTACTTC.

V usage is TRBV12-3 or TRBV12-4 and J usage is TRBJ2-3, with D unresolved. V dropped 5 bases and J dropped 2 bases, with 14 bases sitting between them. The CDR3 extends over 15 amino acids. CDR3 region: CASSPRSATTDTQYF. CDR3 sequence (DNA): TGTGCCAGCAGTCCCAGATCTGCTACCACAGATACGCAGTATTTT.

The V and J genes are TRBV6-5 and TRBJ2-1; no firm D call. Deletions cut 0 bases from V and 1 base from J, with 7 bases between. Germline V gene lookup returns CDR1 MNHEY and CDR2 SVGAGI. The CDR3 is made up of 15 amino acids. The CDR3 loop reads CASSYSGLSYNEQFF. The CDR3 bases are TGTGCCAGCAGTTACTCGGGCCTTTCCTACAATGAGCAGTTCTTC.

With regard to this clonotype: One junction end does not reproduce the germline sequence, and a read error may be involved. V and J are TRBV15 and TRBJ2-1; 7 bases match TRBD2. Germline lookup yields CDR1 LNHNV and CDR2 YYDKDF (reference sequence). CDR3 length equals 16 residues. This CDR3 reads CAASRVAGRGENEQFF. The CDR3 region has the DNA TGTGCCGCCAGCAGAGTGGCGGGCCGGGGGGAGAATGAGCAGTTCTTC.

In its sample, this clonotype was seen a few times. The rearrangement links TRBV27 to TRBJ1-2; 11 nucleotides match TRBD1. This CDR3 is 15 amino acids long. Unmatched junction bases numbered 14, after V lost 10 bases and J lost 7 bases. CDR1 MNHEY and CDR2 SMNVEV come from the germline V gene (reference sequence). CDR3 bases: TGTGCCAACAGACTCCGCCGGGACAGGGGGTTTGGCTACACCTTC. This sequence encodes CANRLRRDRGFGYTF.

This clonotype came up many times. The chain has TRBV5-5 and TRBJ2-5; a possible D gene is TRBD2 (6 bases). The length of the CDR3 is 14 residues. Germline V CDR1 and CDR2: SGHKS, YYEKEE (reference sequence). V was shortened by 0 bases and J by 3 bases, with 9 bases between the two germline ends. Here the CDR3 reads CASSLARREETQYF. CDR3 in DNA: TGTGCCAGCAGCTTGGCCCGGAGGGAAGAGACCCAGTACTTC.

The sample holds many counts of this clonotype. V is TRBV2 and J is TRBJ2-1; maybe TRBD1 (5 bases). Trimming took 4 bases from V and 7 from J, leaving 11 bases between them. This CDR3 contains 13 residues. The V gene's germline CDR1 is SNHLY and CDR2 FYNNEI. The CDR3 sequence: CASSARVGNEQFF. The CDR3 nucleotides read TGTGCCAGCAGTGCCAGGGTGGGAAATGAGCAGTTCTTC.

The chain has TRBV11-2 and TRBJ2-5; D unclear. Germline values: CDR1 SGHAT, CDR2 FQNNGV. The CDR3 runs to 15 residues. V dropped 0 bases and J dropped 3 bases, with 11 bases sitting between them. CDR3: CASSLDIGDEETQYF. The CDR3 region has the DNA TGTGCCAGCAGCTTAGATATCGGCGACGAAGAGACCCAGTACTTC.

The table lists this clonotype with many counts. This chain joins TRBV28 and TRBJ2-1, with TRBD2 matching 14 bases. Trimming took 5 bases from V and 3 from J; bases not matched to a gene: 3. CDR3 length: 16 residues. Germline V CDR1 and CDR2: MDHEN, SYDVKM. CDR3 DNA sequence: TGTGCCAGCAGTCCGACTAGCGGGAGGGACTACAATGAGCAGTTCTTC. Translating it yields CASSPTSGRDYNEQFF.

Ten or more counts support this clonotype. The V and J genes are TRBV6-1 and TRBJ2-7; 7 bases line up with TRBD1. With 5 bases clipped from V and 3 bases from J, the junction kept 4 bases outside the gene matches. CDR3 length: 13 residues. Germline V gene sequence: CDR1 MNHNS, CDR2 SASEGT. CDR3 residues: CASSIRDSYEQYF. CDR3 sequence (DNA): TGTGCCAGCAGTATCCGGGACAGCTACGAGCAGTACTTC.

The chain combines TRBV4-2 with TRBJ2-5, with 7 bases aligning to TRBD2. This CDR3 comprises 15 residues. Germline CDR1 is LGHNA and CDR2 is YNFKEQ. V gave up 0 bases and J gave up 5 bases; unmatched junction bases: 6. The DNA for the CDR3 is TGTGCCAGCAGCCAAGAGGGGGGGTTTTCGGAGACCCAGTACTTC. It is translated as CASSQEGGFSETQYF.

This clonotype was detected a few times. V and J are TRBV29-1 and TRBJ2-1, with D perhaps TRBD2 (6 bases). Trimming took 3 bases from V and 5 from J, leaving 11 bases between them. Germline CDR1 SQVTM, CDR2 ANQGSEA. The length of the CDR3 is 13 residues. The CDR3 reads CSVDRDFNNEQFF. CDR3 coding DNA: TGCAGCGTTGACCGGGACTTTAACAATGAGCAGTTCTTC.

The chain combines TRBV28 with TRBJ2-4; 9 bases are shared with TRBD1. V shed 4 bases and J 6 bases; nucleotides not matched to a gene: 7. The germline V gene has CDR1 MDHEN and CDR2 SYDVKM. The CDR3 totals 15 residues. CDR3 region: CASSWGQGYGNIQYF. CDR3 DNA: TGTGCCAGCAGTTGGGGACAGGGTTATGGAAACATTCAGTACTTC. Filled out from reference TRBV28 and TRBJ2-4, the complete variable domain reads DVKVTQSSRYLVKRTGEKVFLECVQDMDHENMFWYRQDPGLGLRLIYFSYDVKMKEKGDIPEGYSVSREKKERFSLILESASTNQTSMYLCASSWGQGYGNIQYFGAGTRLSVL.

The V call is TRBV6-4, the J call TRBJ2-3; 7 bases line up with TRBD2. V lost 2 bases to trimming and J lost 3 bases; unmatched junction nucleotides: 5. Per germline, CDR1 MRHNA and CDR2 SNTAGT. The CDR3 is 15 amino acids. CDR3 residues: CASSDVAGDTDTQYF. CDR3 sequence (DNA): TGTGCCAGCAGTGACGTGGCGGGAGATACAGATACGCAGTATTTT.

Many counts were recorded for this clonotype. The gene calls are TRBV5-6 and TRBJ2-4, with D possibly TRBD2 on 7 matching bases. Germline assignment: CDR1 SGHDT and CDR2 YYEEEE. Trimming removed 4 bases at V and 4 bases at J, with 12 bases between. This CDR3 region has 14 residues. CDR3 amino acids: CASSAAGAKNIQYF. The CDR3 DNA reads as TGTGCCAGCAGCGCCGCGGGGGCTAAAAACATTCAGTACTTC.

The rearrangement joins TRBV7-6 to TRBJ2-3; D possibly corresponds to TRBD2 (6 bases). The CDR3 is 15 residues long. Germline V gene data show CDR1 as SGHVS and CDR2 as FNYEAQ. V gave up 1 base and J gave up 4 bases, with 12 bases separating them. The CDR3, as DNA: TGTGCCAGCAGCTTAGACGGGACTTCCCCAGATACGCAGTATTTT. Protein sequence: CASSLDGTSPDTQYF.

The chain joins TRBV11-2 to TRBJ2-5, with TRBD1 matching 7 bases. The V and J ends lost 6 bases and 4 bases, in that order; junction bases with no gene match: 14. Germline V CDR1 and CDR2: SGHAT, FQNNGV. The CDR3 spans 16 residues. The CDR3 bases are TGTGCCAGCAGAGCGATAACAGGGGATTACCGAGAGACCCAGTACTTC. Translating gives CASRAITGDYRETQYF.

The chain employs TRBV6-1 and TRBJ1-6; D gene ambiguous. V gave up 8 bases and J gave up 3 bases, with 8 bases separating them. This CDR3 region has 13 residues. Germline loops: CDR1 MNHNS, CDR2 SASEGT. CDR3 nucleotides: TGTGCCAGCTTTTTGGGCTATAATTCACCCCTCCACTTT. This gives the protein CASFLGYNSPLHF.

This rearrangement joins TRBV7-3 to TRBJ2-3; 10 bases line up with TRBD2. Per the germline V gene, CDR1 is SGHTA and CDR2 is FQGTGA. The CDR3 consists of 15 residues. V lost 4 bases to trimming and J lost 2 bases; unmatched junction nucleotides: 3. CDR3 protein: CASSSSGRATDTQYF. CDR3 nucleotide sequence: TGTGCCAGCAGCTCCAGCGGGAGGGCCACAGATACGCAGTATTTT. The full variable domain, rest sourced from reference TRBV7-3 and TRBJ2-3, is GAGVSQTPSNKVTEKGKYVELRCDPISGHTALYWYRQSLGQGPEFLIYFQGTGAADDSGLPNDRFFAVRPEGSVSTLKIQRTERGDSAVYLCASSSSGRATDTQYFGPGTRLTVL.